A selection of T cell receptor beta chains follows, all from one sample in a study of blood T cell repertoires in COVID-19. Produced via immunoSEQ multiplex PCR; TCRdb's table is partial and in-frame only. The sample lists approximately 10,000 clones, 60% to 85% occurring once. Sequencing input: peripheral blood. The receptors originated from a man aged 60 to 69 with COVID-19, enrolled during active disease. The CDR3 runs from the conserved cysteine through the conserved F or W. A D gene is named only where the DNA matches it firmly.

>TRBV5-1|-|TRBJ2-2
CASSLSDTGELFF
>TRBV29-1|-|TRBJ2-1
CSVAGANSYNEQFF
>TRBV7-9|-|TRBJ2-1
CASSLVSSEQFF
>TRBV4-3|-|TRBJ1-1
CASSQVYGNTEAFF
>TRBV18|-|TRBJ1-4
CASSPLTGGVDEKLFF
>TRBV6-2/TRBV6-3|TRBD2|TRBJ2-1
CASSRTSGNYNEQFF
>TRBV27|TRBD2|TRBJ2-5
CASSFLSGRGKKTQYF
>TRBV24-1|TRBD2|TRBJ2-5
CATSSLWTSGQETQYF
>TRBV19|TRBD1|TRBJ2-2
CASRLQGVTGELFF
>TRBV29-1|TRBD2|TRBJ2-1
CSVRPPGGVYNEQFF
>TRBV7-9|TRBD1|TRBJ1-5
CASSPDRANQPQHF
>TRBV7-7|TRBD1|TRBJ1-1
CASSRDSNTEAFF
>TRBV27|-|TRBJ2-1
CASSLISPYTYNEQFF
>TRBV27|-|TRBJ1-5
CASSPRTVYNQPQHF
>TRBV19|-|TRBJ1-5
CASSSRDFRSNQPQHF